These T cell receptor beta chains were read from a single sample in a study of a mutant IDH1 vaccine in newly diagnosed glioma. Method: immunoSEQ multiplex PCR; TCRdb's copy keeps in-frame clones and lacks some. The sample records around 33,000 clones, about 88% being singletons. The sequencing used PBMCs, collected from a glioma patient treated with radiotherapy, temozolomide or both. Every receptor here comes from a woman aged 40 to 49 with glioma. CDR3s include the opening cysteine and the closing phenylalanine or tryptophan. The order of the fields is D gene, clone size, CDR3 length, J gene, V gene, CDR3 protein, CDR3 DNA. The D gene is left open where the match is weak. Not every row has a clone size; where given, it reads once, few, many or a size class.

>TRBD2|NA|15|TRBJ2-7|TRBV6-6
CASSKSGIGSYEQYF
TGTGCCAGCAGTAAGAGCGGGATTGGCTCCTACGAGCAGTACTTC
>TRBD1|NA|13|TRBJ1-4|TRBV28
CASGGQVNEKLFF
TGTGCCAGCGGGGGACAGGTGAACGAAAAACTGTTTTTT
>NA|once|11|TRBJ2-7|TRBV30
CAWSVRDEQYF
TGTGCCTGGTCGGTCAGGGACGAGCAGTACTTC
>NA|NA|15|TRBJ1-5|TRBV5-1
CASSLGTLRDQPQHF
TGCGCCAGCAGCTTGGGGACTCTTAGGGATCAGCCCCAGCATTTT
>NA|NA|15|TRBJ2-3|TRBV14
CASSQDRGRGDTQYF
TGTGCCAGCAGCCAAGATCGGGGTAGGGGGGATACGCAGTATTTT
>NA|NA|16|TRBJ1-2|TRBV6-5
CASSYRSGSGDYGYTF
TGTGCCAGCAGTTACAGATCAGGGAGTGGCGACTATGGCTACACCTTC
>NA|NA|15|TRBJ2-7|TRBV21-1
CASSPRDRGSYEQYF
TGTGCCAGCAGCCCCCGGGACAGGGGTTCCTACGAGCAGTACTTC
>NA|NA|15|TRBJ2-1|TRBV9
CASSVALAGYNEQFF
TGTGCCAGCAGCGTAGCACTAGCCGGCTACAATGAGCAGTTCTTC
>NA|NA|16|TRBJ1-3|TRBV27
CANSTRGLPAGNTIYF
TGTGCCAACTCTACCCGGGGACTGCCGGCTGGAAACACCATATATTTT
>NA|once|14|TRBJ1-1|TRBV7-6
CASSPRRESLEAFF
TGTGCCAGCAGCCCTCGGCGGGAAAGTCTTGAAGCTTTCTTT
>NA|NA|12|TRBJ1-2|TRBV7-2
CASSEPVLGYTF
TGTGCCAGCAGCGAACCGGTTCTTGGCTACACCTTC
>NA|NA|15|TRBJ2-5|TRBV4-1
CASSRRTGREETQYF
TGCGCCAGCAGCCGACGGACAGGGAGGGAAGAGACCCAGTACTTC
>NA|few|11|TRBJ2-5|TRBV9
CASSGGETQYF
TGTGCCAGCAGCGGGGGAGAGACCCAGTACTTC
>TRBD1|NA|13|TRBJ1-1|TRBV18
CASSQGAPTEAFF
TGTGCCAGCTCACAGGGGGCGCCCACTGAAGCTTTCTTT